This TCR beta chain comes out of a study of blood T cell dynamics during melanoma immunotherapy. Study as a whole: Patients with metastatic melanoma got pembrolizumab or nivolumab-ipilimumab as first-line care.

The assay received all extracted DNA from sorted CD8+ subsets. Method: immunoSEQ multiplex PCR; TCRdb's copy keeps in-frame clones and lacks some. The sample consists of roughly 1,200 clones, approximately 73% of them appearing once. Comments on this clone: Its antigen is unknown.

The time point was: pre-treatment baseline. The CD3+ CD4- CD8+ CD45RA- CD45RO-high CD27- CCR7- memory phenotype defined TIE cells. At 12 weeks after first infusion, RECIST 1.1 defined response for most patients. Study results and caveats: Clones driving repertoire changes may be melanoma-specific or general immune activation. Among sorted CD8+ subsets, immune-effector cells had the highest clonality and cell-free DNA similarity.

Trimming took 2 bases from V and 1 from J, leaving 9 bases between them. CDR3 length: 14 amino acids. CDR1 and CDR2 (germline): MDHEN, SYDVKM. The chain couples TRBV28 to TRBJ2-7, with a possible D match to TRBD1 (6 bases). Source: CD8+ T cells from blood, taken from a patient treated with checkpoint blockade. The source is a human donor with melanoma. This CDR3 is CASSLRGKSYEQYF. The CDR3 region has the DNA TGTGCCAGCAGTTTAAGGGGGAAATCCTACGAGCAGTACTTC.